The sequence of this T cell receptor beta chain was determined in a study of OX40 agonist ivuxolimab in advanced cancers. Across the study: Three patients had partial responses: one hepatocellular carcinoma, two cutaneous melanoma.

Sequencing used immunoSEQ multiplex PCR; TCRdb keeps in-frame clones, though not all of them. Found here are under 85,000 clones, 87% of them singletons; the top ten hold approximately 2.6%. The CDR3 length is 15 residues. CDR1 and CDR2 from the germline V gene are MNHNS and SASEGT. The V and J ends lost 4 bases and 2 bases respectively, with 15 bases between them. This TCR was sampled from an adult with an advanced solid tumor such as melanoma, head and neck, liver or kidney cancer. This sample comprised CD4+ or CD8+ T cells sorted from blood, obtained in a trial of the OX40 agonist ivuxolimab. The gene calls are TRBV6-1 and TRBJ2-7, with a weak D call TRBD1 (6 bases). The CDR3: CASSVTRTVTYEQYF. The DNA for the CDR3 is TGTGCCAGCAGTGTGACACGGACAGTAACCTACGAGCAGTACTTC.